The T cell receptor (beta chain) described here comes from a study of neurological immune-mediated disorders. Study conclusions and caveats: No sharing of CDR3 amino acid sequences was observed among expanded clones across subjects, suggesting private repertoires in all groups.

This clonotype was picked up many times. What it recognizes is unknown. A 10-nucleotide random UMI tagged transcripts in template-switch 5'RACE cDNA synthesis. MiXCR, applied by TCRdb to the 5' RACE reads, yields one record per CDR3 protein. The sample includes about 45,000 distinct CDR3 sequences, about 13% of them seen just once. Germline CDR1 reads SQVTM; CDR2 reads ANQGSEA. Losses at the gene ends were 1 base for V and 4 bases for J; bases not matched to a gene: 7. This CDR3 comprises 15 residues. Time point given: longitudinal time-point 3. The clonotype originates from a man aged 25 to 40 in good health. The chain uses TRBV29-1 and TRBJ2-3, with TRBD2 identical over 8 bases. Sequences were obtained from PBMCs. CDR3 loop: CSVEGRGGRSDTQYF. The DNA of the CDR3 is TGCAGCGTTGAAGGACGGGGCGGGAGGTCAGATACGCAGTATTTT.